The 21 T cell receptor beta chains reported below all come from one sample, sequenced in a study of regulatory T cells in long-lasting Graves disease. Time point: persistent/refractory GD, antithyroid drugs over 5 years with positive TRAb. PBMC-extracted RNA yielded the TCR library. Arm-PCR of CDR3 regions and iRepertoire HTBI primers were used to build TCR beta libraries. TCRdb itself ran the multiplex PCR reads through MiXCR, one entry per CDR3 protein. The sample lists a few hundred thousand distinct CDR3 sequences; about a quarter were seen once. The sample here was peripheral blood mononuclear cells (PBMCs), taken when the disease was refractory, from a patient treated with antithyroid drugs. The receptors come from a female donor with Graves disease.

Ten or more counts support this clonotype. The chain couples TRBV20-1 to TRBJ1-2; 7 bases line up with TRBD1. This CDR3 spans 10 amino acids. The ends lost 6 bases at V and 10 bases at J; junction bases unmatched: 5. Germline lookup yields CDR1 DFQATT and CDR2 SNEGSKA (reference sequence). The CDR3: CSAAEGAYTF. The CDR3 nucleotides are TGCAGTGCCGCCGAGGGGGCCTACACCTTC.

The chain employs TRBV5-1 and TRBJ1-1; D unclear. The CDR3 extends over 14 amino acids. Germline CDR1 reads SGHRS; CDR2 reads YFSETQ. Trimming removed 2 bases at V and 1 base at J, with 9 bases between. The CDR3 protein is CASSLITANTEAFF. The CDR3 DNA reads TGCGCCAGCAGCTTAATTACGGCGAACACTGAAGCTTTCTTT.

In DNA form, the CDR3 reads TGTGCCAGCAGCTTTTCGGGGGGGCCCTCCTACGAGCAGTACTTC. Translation gives CASSFSGGPSYEQYF. This rearrangement joins TRBV7-3 to TRBJ2-7; TRBD2 matches at 8 bases. The CDR3 contains 15 residues. The V and J ends lost 3 bases and 0 bases, in that order; junction bases with no gene match: 4. Germline V lookup: CDR1 SGHTA, CDR2 FQGTGA.

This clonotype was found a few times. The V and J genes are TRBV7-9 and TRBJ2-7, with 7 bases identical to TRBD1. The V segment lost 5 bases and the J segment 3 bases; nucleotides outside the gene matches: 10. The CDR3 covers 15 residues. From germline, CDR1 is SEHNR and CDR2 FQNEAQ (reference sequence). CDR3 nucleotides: TGTGCCAGCAGCGCACAGGGGTATTCGGACTACGAGCAGTACTTC. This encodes CASSAQGYSDYEQYF.

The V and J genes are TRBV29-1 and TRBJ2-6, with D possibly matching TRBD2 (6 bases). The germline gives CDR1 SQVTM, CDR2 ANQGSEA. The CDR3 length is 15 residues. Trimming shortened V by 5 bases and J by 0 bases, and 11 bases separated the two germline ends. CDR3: CSVSAGTSGANVLTF. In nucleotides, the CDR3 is TGCAGCGTTTCTGCGGGAACCTCTGGGGCCAACGTCCTGACTTTC.

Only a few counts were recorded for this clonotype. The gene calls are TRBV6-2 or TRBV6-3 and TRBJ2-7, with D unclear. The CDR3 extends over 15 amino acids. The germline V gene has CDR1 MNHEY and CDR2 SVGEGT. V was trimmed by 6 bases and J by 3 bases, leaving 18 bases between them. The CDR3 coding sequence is TGTGCCAGCAGCCAACCCACGCGGCTCCTCTACGAGCAGTACTTC. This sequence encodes CASSQPTRLLYEQYF.

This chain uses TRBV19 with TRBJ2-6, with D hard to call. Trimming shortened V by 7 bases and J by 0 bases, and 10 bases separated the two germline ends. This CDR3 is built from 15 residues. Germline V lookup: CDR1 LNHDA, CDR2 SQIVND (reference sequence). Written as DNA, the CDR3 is TGTGCCAGTACCGCCGCCCACTCTGGGGCCAACGTCCTGACTTTC. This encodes CASTAAHSGANVLTF.

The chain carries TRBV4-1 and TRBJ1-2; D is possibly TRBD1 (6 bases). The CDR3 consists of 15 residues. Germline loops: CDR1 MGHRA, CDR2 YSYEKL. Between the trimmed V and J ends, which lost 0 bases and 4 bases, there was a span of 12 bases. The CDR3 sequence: CASSQEVQGIYGYTF. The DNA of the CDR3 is TGCGCCAGCAGCCAAGAAGTACAGGGAATCTATGGCTACACCTTC.

The CDR3 DNA sequence: TGTGCCAGCAGAAGGGCGAGTTGGGCTTTCTTT. Translation gives CASRRASWAFF. V usage is TRBV6-1 and J usage is TRBJ1-1; D call uncertain. Germline CDR1 MNHNS, CDR2 SASEGT. The CDR3 extends over 11 amino acids. The V end lost 6 bases, the J end lost 11 bases, and 13 bases lay between the germline ends.

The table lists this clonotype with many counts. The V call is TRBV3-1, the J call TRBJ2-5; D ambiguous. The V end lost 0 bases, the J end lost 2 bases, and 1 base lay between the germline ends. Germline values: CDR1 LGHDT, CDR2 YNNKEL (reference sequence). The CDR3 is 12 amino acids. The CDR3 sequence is CASSQEQETQYF. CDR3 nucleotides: TGTGCCAGCAGCCAAGAGCAAGAGACCCAGTACTTC.

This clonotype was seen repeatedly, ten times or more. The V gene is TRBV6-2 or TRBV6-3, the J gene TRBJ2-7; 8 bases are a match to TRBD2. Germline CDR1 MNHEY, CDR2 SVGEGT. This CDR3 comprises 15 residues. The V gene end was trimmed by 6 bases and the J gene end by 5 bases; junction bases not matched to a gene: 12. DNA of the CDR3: TGTGCCAGCAGCGAACCCGGACTAGCTCTAGACGAGCAGTACTTC. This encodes CASSEPGLALDEQYF.

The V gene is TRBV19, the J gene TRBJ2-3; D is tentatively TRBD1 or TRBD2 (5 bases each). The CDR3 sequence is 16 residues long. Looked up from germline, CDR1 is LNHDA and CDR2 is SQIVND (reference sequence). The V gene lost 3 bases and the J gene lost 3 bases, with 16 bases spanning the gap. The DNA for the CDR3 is TGTGCCAGTAGTATTTTGGCAGGATGGGGGACAGATACGCAGTATTTT. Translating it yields CASSILAGWGTDTQYF. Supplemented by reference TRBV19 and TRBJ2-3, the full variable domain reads DGGITQSPKYLFRKEGQNVTLSCEQNLNHDAMYWYRQDPGQGLRLIYYSQIVNDFQKGDIAEGYSVSREKKESFPLTVTSAQKNPTAFYLCASSILAGWGTDTQYFGPGTRLTVL.

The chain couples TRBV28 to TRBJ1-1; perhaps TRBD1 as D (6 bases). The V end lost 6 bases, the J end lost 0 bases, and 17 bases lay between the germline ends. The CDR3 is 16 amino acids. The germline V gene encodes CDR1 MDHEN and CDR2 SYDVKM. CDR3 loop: CASSLSGRGMNTEAFF. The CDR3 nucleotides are TGTGCCAGCAGCCTATCGGGCAGGGGCATGAACACTGAAGCTTTCTTT.

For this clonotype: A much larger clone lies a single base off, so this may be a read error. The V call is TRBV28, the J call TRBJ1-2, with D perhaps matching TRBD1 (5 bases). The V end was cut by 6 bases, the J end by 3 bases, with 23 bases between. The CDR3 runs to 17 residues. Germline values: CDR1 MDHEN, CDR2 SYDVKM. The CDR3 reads CASSPIRIGRDDYGYTF. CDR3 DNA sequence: TGTGCCAGCAGCCCGATACGTATTGGCAGGGACGACTATGGCTACACCTTC.

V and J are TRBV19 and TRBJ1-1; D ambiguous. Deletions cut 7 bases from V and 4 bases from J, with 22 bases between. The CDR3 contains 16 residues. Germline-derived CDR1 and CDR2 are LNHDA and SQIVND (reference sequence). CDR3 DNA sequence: TGTGCCAGTAATGGGCTTACAGCCTCTGGGTCCACTGAAGCTTTCTTT. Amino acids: CASNGLTASGSTEAFF.

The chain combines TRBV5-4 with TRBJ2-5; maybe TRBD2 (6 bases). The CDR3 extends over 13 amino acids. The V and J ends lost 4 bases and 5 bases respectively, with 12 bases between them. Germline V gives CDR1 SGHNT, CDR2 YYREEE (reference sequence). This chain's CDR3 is CASSPTSGETQYF. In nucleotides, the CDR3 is TGTGCCAGCAGCCCGACGAGCGGGGAGACCCAGTACTTC. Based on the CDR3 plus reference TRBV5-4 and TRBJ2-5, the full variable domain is ETGVTQSPTHLIKTRGQQVTLRCSSQSGHNTVSWYQQALGQGPQFIFQYYREEENGRGNFPPRFSGLQFPNYSSELNVNALELDDSALYLCASSPTSGETQYFGPGTRLLVL.

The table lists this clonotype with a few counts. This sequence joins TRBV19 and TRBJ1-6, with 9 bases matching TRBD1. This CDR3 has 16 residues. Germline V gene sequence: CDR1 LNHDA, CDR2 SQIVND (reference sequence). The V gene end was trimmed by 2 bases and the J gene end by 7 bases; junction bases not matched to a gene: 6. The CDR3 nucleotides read TGTGCCAGTAGTATAAGGGGACAGGGCGAAAATTCACCCCTCCACTTT. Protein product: CASSIRGQGENSPLHF.

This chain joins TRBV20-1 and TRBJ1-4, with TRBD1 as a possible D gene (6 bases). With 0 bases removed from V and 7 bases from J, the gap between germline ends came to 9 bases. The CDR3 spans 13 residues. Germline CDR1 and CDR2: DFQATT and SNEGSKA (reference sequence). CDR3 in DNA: TGCAGTGCTAGAGAACAGGGAATTGAAAAACTGTTTTTT. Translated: CSAREQGIEKLFF.

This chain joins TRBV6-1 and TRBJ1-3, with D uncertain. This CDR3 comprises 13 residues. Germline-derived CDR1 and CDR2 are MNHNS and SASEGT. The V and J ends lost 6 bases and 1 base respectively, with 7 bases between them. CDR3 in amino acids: CASRTNSGNTIYF. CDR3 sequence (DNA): TGTGCCAGCAGGACGAATTCTGGAAACACCATATATTTT.

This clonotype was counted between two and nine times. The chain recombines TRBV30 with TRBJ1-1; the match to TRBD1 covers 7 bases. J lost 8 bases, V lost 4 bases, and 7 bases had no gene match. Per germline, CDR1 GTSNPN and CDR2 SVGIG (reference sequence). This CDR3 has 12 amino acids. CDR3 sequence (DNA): TGTGCCTGGAATACCGGGACAGACGAAGCTTTCTTT. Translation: CAWNTGTDEAFF.

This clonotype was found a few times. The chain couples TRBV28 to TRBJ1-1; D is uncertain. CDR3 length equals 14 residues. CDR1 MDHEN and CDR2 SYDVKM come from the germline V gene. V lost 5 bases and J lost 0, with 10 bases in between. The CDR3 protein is CASSPHRMNTEAFF. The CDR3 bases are TGTGCCAGCAGTCCGCACCGTATGAACACTGAAGCTTTCTTT.